The present entry profiles one TCR beta chain with its context. This record belongs to a study of type 1 and type 2 diabetes patients. The PCR template was genomic DNA. A primer set of 30 forward and 13 reverse primers amplified the CDR3. TCRdb redid the calling of the multiplex PCR reads with MiXCR, one entry per CDR3 protein. The table lists fewer than 300,000 distinct CDR3 sequences, around 47% of them singletons, with approximately 15% in the top ten. The CDR3 has 15 amino acids. V gave up 6 bases and J gave up 3 bases, with 18 bases separating them. Germline CDR1 is SGHKS and CDR2 is YYEKEE (reference sequence).

Source material: peripheral blood mononuclear cells (PBMCs). The TCR originated in a man aged 18-30 years with type 2 diabetes. The rearrangement joins TRBV5-5 to TRBJ2-5; TRBD2 might be the D (7 bases). The CDR3: CASTALGGGEETQYF. DNA of the CDR3: TGTGCCAGCACGGCACTAGGGGGGGGGGAAGAGACCCAGTACTTC.